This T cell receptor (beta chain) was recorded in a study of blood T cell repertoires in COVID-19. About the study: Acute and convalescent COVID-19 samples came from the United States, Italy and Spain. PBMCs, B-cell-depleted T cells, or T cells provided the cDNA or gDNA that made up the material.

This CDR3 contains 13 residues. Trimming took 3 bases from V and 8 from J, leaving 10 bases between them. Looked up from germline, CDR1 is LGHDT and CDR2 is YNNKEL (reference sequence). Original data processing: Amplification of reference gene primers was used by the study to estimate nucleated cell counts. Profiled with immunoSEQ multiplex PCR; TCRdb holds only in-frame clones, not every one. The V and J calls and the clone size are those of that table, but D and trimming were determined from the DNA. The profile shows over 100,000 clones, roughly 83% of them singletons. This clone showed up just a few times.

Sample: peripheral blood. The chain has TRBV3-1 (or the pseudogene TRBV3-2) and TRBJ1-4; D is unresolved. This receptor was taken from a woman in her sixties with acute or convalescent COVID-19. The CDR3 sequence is CASSQVPQEKLFF. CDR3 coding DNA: TGTGCCAGCAGCCAGGTACCACAAGAAAAACTGTTTTTT.